This T cell receptor beta chain stems from a study of blood T cell repertoires in COVID-19 (TCRdb year 2020). Regarding the study in general: Samples covering the acute and convalescent phases of COVID-19 were provided by collaborators in the United States, Italy and Spain. The material from the prospective study consisted of cDNA or gDNA derived from T cells, B-cell-depleted T cells, or PBMCs. The dataset comprised deeply sampled blood TCRbeta repertoires from subjects exposed to, actively infected with, or recovered from COVID-19. The repertoires were made available in a free public database intended to serve as a resource for research on the immune response to SARS-CoV-2. Samples came from the ongoing ImmuneRACE study (first 160 participants) plus 1,254 subjects from 6 global collaborators. Sample metadata almost always included a de-identified subject ID, COVID-19 status, age in years and sex. HLA class I and class II types, where available, came from metadata supplied by the sample provider rather than from assay-based typing. What the study reported, not specific to this receptor: The amount of clinical and demographic metadata varied by source and participant and was provided uncurated.

Of note for this clone: Its antigen specificity is not known. No base quality information exists; no much larger clone differs at one position.

At one collaborating source in Seattle, patients were enrolled during active infection and were followed longitudinally through the course of disease. Collaborating institutions collected whole blood in K2EDTA tubes following their own protocols. For TCRbeta analysis, collaborators shipped samples as frozen whole blood, isolated PBMCs, or DNA extracted from either of those sample types. Taken from the germline V gene, the CDR1 and CDR2 loops are SGDLS and YYNGEE. Trimming costs V 4 bases and J 0 bases, and their ends lie 13 bases apart. Including cysteine and phenylalanine, the CDR3 has 16 amino acids. The CDR3 DNA has 48 bases and is translated from base 1. TCRbeta CDR3 regions were amplified from genomic DNA by means of the immunoSEQ Assay, a bias-controlled multiplex PCR. In the source study's methods: The number of nucleated cells in each sample was estimated by amplification of reference gene primers within the assay. To quantify the absolute abundance of each unique TCRbeta CDR3 rearrangement, sequence reads were collapsed and filtered. Productive Simpson clonality was computed per sample as the square root of Simpson's diversity index over productive rearrangements. TCRdb limited this immuneACCESS table to in-frame rearrangements with V and J called. A share of clones is missing; checked studies link under half to unresolved V genes, and the rest is unexplained. Clonal size and the V and J genes are those of that table, whereas D and trimming came from the DNA. This sample gives approximately 330,000 clones in total; approximately 88% of them show up just once. 9.9% of the sample lies in the top ten.

The rearrangement combines TRBV9 with TRBJ1-4; no D gene is confidently identified. The material sequenced was peripheral blood. This TCR derives from a man aged 25 to 40 with COVID-19, enrolled during active disease. In nucleotide form, the sequence is TGTGCCAGCAGCCCCCGTGTTGTAGCAACTAATGAAAAACTGTTTTTT. The resulting protein is CASSPRVVATNEKLFF.